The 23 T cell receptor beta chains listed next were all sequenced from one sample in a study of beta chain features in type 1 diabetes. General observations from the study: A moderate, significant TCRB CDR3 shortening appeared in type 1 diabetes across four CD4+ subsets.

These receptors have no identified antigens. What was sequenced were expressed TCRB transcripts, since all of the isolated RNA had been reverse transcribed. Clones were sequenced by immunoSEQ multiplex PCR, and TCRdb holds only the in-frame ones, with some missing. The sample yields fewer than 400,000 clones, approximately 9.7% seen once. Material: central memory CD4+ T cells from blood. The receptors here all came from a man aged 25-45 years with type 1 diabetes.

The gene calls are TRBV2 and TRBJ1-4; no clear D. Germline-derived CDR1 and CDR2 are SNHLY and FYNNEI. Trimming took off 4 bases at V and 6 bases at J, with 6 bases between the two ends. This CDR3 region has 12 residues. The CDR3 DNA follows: TGTGCCAGCAGTGGGGTGGATGAAAAACTGTTTTTT. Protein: CASSGVDEKLFF.

The CDR3 loop is CASSLSNGAYEQYF. CDR3 DNA sequence: TGTGCCAGCAGCTTAAGTAACGGGGCCTACGAGCAGTACTTC. This chain links TRBV7-9 with TRBJ2-7, with D perhaps TRBD2 (5 bases). The CDR3 covers 14 residues. In germline, CDR1 is SEHNR, CDR2 FQNEAQ (reference sequence). The ends were cut back, 2 bases at V and 2 bases at J, with 10 bases in the middle.

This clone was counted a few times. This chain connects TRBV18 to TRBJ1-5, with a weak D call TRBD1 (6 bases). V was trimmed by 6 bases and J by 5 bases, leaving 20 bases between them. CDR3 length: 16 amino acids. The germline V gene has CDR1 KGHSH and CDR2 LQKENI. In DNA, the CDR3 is TGTGCCAGCTCGCCCCAAACAGGGAAAGGGGATCAGCCCCAGCATTTT. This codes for CASSPQTGKGDQPQHF.

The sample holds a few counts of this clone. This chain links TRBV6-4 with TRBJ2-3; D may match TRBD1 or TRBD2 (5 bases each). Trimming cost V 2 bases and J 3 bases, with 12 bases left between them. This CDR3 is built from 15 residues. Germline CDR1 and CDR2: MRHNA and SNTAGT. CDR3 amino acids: CASSDRGQGTDTQYF. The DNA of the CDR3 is TGTGCCAGCAGTGACCGGGGCCAGGGAACAGATACGCAGTATTTT.

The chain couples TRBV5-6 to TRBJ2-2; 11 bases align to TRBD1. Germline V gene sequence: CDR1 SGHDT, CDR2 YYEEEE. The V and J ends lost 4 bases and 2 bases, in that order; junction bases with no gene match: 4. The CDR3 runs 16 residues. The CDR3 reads CASSPGTGGNTGELFF. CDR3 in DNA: TGTGCCAGCAGCCCTGGGACAGGGGGTAACACCGGGGAGCTGTTTTTT.

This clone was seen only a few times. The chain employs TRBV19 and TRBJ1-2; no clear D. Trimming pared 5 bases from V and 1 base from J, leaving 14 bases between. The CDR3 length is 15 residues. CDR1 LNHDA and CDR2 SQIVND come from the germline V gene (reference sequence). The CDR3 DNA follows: TGTGCCAGTAGTCTGCGACCTGGAGGTAACTATGGCTACACCTTC. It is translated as CASSLRPGGNYGYTF.

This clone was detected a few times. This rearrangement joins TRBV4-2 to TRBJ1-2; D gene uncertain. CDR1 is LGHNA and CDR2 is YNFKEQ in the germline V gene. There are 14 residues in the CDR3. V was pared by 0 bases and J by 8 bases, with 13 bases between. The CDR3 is CASSQDPLVGGYTF. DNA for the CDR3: TGTGCCAGCAGCCAAGATCCGCTAGTGGGCGGCTACACCTTC.

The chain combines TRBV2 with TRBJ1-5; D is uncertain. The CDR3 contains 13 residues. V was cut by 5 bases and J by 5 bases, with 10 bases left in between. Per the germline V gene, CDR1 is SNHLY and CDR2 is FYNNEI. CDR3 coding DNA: TGTGCCAGCAGTTTGGACGGTTATCAGCCCCAGCATTTT. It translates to CASSLDGYQPQHF.

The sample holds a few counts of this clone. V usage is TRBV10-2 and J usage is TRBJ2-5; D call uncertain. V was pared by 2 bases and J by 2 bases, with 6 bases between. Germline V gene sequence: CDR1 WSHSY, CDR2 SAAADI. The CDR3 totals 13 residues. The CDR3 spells CASSEHLQETQYF. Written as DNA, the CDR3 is TGCGCCAGCAGTGAGCACTTGCAAGAGACCCAGTACTTC.

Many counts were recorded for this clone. DNA of the CDR3: TGTGCCAGCAGCTCTAGCGGGGGGGCCCCAGATACGCAGTATTTT. It yields the protein CASSSSGGAPDTQYF. The rearrangement links TRBV7-2 to TRBJ2-3; the match to TRBD2 covers 12 bases. V lost 4 bases and J lost 4; bases outside the gene matches: 3. Germline assignment: CDR1 SGHTA and CDR2 FQGNSA. CDR3 length equals 15 residues.

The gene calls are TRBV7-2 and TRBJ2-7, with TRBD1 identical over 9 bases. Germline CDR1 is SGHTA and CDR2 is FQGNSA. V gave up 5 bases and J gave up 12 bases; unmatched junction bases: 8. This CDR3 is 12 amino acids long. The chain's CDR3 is CASSLRQGVMYF. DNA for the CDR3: TGTGCCAGCAGCCTAAGACAGGGGGTCATGTACTTC. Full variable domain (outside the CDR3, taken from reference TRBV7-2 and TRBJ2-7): GAGVSQSPSNKVTEKGKDVELRCDPISGHTALYWYRQSLGQGLEFLIYFQGNSAPDKSGLPSDRFSAERTGGSVSTLTIQRTQQEDSAVYLCASSLRQGVMYFGPGTRLTVT.

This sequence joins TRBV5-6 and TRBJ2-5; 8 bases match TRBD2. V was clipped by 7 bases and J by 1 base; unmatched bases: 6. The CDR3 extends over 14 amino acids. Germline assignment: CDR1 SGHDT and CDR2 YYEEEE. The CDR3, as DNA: TGTGCCAGCCGAGAAGCGGGGGCCCAAGAGACCCAGTACTTC. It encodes CASREAGAQETQYF.

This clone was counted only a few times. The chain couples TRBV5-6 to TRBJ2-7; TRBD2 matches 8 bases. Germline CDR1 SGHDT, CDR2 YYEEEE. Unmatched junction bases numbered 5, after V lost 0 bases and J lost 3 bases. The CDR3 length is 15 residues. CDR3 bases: TGTGCCAGCAGCTTGGGGTTAGCGGGGATCTACGAGCAGTACTTC. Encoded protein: CASSLGLAGIYEQYF.

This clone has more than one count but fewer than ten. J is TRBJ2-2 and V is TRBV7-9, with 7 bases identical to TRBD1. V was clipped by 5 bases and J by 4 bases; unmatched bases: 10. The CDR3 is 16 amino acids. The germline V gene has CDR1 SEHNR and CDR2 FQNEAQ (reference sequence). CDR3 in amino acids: CASSPRDSKVTGELFF. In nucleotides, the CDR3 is TGTGCCAGCAGCCCCCGGGACAGCAAAGTCACCGGGGAGCTGTTTTTT. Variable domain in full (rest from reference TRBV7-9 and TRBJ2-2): DTGVSQNPRHKITKRGQNVTFRCDPISEHNRLYWYRQTLGQGPEFLTYFQNEAQLEKSRLLSDRFSAERPKGSFSTLEIQRTEQGDSAMYLCASSPRDSKVTGELFFGEGSRLTVL.

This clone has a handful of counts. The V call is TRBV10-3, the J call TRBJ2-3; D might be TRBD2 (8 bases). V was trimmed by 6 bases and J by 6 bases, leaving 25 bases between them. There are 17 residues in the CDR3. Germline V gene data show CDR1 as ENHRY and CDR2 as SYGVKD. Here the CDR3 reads CAISEGQAAGGWDTQYF. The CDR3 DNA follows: TGTGCCATCAGCGAAGGACAGGCGGCGGGGGGTTGGGATACGCAGTATTTT.

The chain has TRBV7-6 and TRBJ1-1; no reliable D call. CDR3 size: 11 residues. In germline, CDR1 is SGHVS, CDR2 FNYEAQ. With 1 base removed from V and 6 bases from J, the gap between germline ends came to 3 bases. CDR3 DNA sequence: TGTGCCAGCAGCTTAGAGGCTGAAGCTTTCTTT. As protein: CASSLEAEAFF.

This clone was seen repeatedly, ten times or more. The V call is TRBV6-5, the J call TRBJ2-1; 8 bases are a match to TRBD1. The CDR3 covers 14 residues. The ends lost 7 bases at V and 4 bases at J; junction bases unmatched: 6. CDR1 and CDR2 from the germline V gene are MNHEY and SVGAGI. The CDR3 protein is CASTRDRTYNEQFF. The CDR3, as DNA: TGTGCCAGCACACGGGACAGGACATACAATGAGCAGTTCTTC.

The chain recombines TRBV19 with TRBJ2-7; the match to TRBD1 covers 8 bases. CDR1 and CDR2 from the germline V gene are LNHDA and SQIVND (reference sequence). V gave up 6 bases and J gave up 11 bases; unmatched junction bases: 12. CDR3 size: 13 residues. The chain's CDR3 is CASRSGQGPTEYF. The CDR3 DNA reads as TGTGCCAGTAGATCCGGACAGGGACCCACGGAGTACTTC.

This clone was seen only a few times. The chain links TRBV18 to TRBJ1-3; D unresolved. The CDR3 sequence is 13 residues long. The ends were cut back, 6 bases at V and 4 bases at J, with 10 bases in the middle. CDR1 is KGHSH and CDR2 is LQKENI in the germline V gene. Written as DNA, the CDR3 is TGTGCCAGCTCCCCCGGCCTCGGAAACACCATATATTTT. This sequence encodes CASSPGLGNTIYF.

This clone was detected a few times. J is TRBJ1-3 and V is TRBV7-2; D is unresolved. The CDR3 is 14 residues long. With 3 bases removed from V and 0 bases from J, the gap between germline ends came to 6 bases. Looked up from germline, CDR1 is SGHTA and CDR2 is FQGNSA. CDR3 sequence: CASSFQVSGNTIYF. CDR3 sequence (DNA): TGTGCCAGCAGCTTCCAAGTCTCTGGAAACACCATATATTTT.

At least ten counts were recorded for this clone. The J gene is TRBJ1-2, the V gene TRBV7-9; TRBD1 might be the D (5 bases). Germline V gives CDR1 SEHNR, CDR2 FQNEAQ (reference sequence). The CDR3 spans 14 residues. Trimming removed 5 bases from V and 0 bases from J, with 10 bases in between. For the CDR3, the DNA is TGTGCCAGCAGCAGACAGTTCTCTAACTATGGCTACACCTTC. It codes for CASSRQFSNYGYTF.

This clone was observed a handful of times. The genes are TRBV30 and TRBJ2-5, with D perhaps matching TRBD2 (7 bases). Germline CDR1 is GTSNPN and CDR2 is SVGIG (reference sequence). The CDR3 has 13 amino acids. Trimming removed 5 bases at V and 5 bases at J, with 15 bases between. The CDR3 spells CAWAGGPWETQYF. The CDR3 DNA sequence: TGTGCCTGGGCCGGGGGGCCGTGGGAGACCCAGTACTTC.

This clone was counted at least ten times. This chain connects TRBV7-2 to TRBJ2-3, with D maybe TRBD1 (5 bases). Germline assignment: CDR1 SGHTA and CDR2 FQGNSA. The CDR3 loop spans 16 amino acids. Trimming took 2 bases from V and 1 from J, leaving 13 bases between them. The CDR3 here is CASSLNAGHGTDTQYF. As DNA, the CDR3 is TGTGCCAGCAGCTTAAATGCAGGGCACGGCACAGATACGCAGTATTTT.